This entry is about one TCR beta chain. Its antigen is currently unknown. This record comes from a study of follicular helper T cells after annual influenza vaccination. Study-wide points: The much larger non-cTfh compartments may have been undersampled.

The CDR3 contains 16 residues. Germline lookup yields CDR1 SGHNT and CDR2 YYREEE (reference sequence). V gave up 4 bases and J gave up 2 bases; unmatched junction bases: 9. Time point: 2014-2015 season, 7 days after vaccination. Assay used: immunoSEQ multiplex PCR; TCRdb lists only in-frame clones, some missing. The table records 4,200 or so clones, roughly 82% of them present only once. The receptor comes from an adult who received the influenza vaccine. Sequenced material: CXCR5- memory CD4+ T cells sorted from blood, taken 7 days after influenza vaccination. The chain links TRBV5-4 to TRBJ2-3; the match to TRBD1 covers 8 bases. The CDR3 DNA sequence: TGTGCCAGCAGCCCCAGACAGGGGACCTTCACAGATACGCAGTATTTT. It encodes CASSPRQGTFTDTQYF.